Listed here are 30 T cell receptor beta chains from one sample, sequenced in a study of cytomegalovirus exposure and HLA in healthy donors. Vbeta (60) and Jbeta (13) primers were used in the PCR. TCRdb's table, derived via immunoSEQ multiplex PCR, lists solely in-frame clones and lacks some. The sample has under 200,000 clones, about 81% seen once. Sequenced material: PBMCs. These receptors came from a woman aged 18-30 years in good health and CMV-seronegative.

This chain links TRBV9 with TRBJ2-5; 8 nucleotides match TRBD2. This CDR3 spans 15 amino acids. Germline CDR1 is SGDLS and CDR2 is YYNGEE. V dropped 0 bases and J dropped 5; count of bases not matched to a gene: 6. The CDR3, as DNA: TGTGCCAGCAGCGTAGCAGCGGGAGAGAGGGAGACCCAGTACTTC. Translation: CASSVAAGERETQYF. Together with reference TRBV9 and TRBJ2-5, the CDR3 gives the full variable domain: DSGVTQTPKHLITATGQRVTLRCSPRSGDLSVYWYQQSLDQGLQFLIQYYNGEERAKGNILERFSAQQFPDLHSELNLSSLELGDSALYFCASSVAAGERETQYFGPGTRLLVL.

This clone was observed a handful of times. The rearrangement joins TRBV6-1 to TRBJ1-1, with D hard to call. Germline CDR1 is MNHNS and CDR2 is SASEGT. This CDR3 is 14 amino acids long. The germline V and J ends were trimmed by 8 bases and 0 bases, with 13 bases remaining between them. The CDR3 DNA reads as TGTGCCAGCGATAGAGGGCGGATGAACACTGAAGCTTTCTTT. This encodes CASDRGRMNTEAFF.

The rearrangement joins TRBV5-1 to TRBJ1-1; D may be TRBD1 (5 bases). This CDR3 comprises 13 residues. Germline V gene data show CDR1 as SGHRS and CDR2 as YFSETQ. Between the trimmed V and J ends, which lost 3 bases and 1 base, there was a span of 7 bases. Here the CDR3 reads CASSWGGNTEAFF. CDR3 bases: TGCGCCAGCAGCTGGGGGGGGAACACTGAAGCTTTCTTT. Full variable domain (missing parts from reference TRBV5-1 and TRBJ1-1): KAGVTQTPRYLIKTRGQQVTLSCSPISGHRSVSWYQQTPGQGLQFLFEYFSETQRNKGNFPGRFSGRQFSNSRSEMNVSTLELGDSALYLCASSWGGNTEAFFGQGTRLTVV.

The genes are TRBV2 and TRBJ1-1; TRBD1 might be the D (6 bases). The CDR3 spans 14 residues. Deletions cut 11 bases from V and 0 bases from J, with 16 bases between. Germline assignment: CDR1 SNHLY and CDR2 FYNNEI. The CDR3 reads CAGRQALMNTEAFF. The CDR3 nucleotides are TGTGCCGGCCGACAGGCCTTGATGAACACTGAAGCTTTCTTT.

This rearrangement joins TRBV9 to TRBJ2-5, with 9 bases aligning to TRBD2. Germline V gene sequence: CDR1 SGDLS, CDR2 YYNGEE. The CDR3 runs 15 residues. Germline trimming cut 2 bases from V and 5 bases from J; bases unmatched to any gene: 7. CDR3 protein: CASSVTSGSYETQYF. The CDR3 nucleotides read TGTGCCAGCAGCGTCACTAGCGGGTCGTACGAGACCCAGTACTTC.

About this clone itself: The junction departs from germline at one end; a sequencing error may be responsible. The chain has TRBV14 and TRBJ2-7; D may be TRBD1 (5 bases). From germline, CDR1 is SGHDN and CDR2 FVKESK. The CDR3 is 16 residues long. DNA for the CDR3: TGTGCCAGCAACCAAGTAGGGCGGACACGAAGCTACGAGCAGTACTTC. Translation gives CASNQVGRTRSYEQYF.

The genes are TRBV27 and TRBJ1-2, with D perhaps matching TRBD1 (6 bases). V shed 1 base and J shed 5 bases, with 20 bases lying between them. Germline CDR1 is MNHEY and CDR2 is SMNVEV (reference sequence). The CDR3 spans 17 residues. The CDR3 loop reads CASSLLPGGVDRYGYTF. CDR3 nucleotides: TGTGCCAGCAGTTTATTACCGGGGGGCGTCGATCGGTATGGCTACACCTTC.

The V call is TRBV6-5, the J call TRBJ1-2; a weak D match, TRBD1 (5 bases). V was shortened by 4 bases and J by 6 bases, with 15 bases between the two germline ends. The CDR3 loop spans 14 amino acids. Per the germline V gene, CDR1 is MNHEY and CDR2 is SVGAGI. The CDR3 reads CASSSLRWGDGYTF. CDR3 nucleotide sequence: TGTGCCAGCAGTTCCCTGAGGTGGGGCGATGGCTACACCTTC.

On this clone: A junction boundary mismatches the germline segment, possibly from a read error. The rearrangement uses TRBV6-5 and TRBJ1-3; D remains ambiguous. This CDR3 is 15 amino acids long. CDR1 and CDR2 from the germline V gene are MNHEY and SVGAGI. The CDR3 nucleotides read TGTGCCAGCAGTACAACGACTAACGGTGGAAACACCGTATATTTT. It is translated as CASSTTTNGGNTVYF.

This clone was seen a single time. The CDR3 nucleotides read TGTGCCAGCAGTAGACAGACTAGCTCTGGAAACACCATATATTTT. This codes for CASSRQTSSGNTIYF. V gene TRBV6-5 combines with J gene TRBJ1-3; D might be TRBD1 (5 bases). V was trimmed by 5 bases and J by 0 bases, leaving 11 bases between them. The CDR3 runs to 15 residues. CDR1 is MNHEY, CDR2 SVGAGI, per germline.

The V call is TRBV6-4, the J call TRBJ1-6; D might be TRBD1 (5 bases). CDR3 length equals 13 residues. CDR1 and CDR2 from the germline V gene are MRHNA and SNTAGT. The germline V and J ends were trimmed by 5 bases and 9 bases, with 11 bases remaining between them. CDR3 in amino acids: CASSRTKLSPLHF. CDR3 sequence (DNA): TGTGCCAGCAGTAGGACAAAACTTTCACCCCTCCACTTT.

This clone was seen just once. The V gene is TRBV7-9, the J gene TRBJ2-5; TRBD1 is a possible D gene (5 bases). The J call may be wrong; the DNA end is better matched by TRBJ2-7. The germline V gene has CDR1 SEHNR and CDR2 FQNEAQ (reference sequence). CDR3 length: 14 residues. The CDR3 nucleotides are TGTGCCAGCAGCCCCCAAGGGGTCCTCTACGAGCAGTACTTC. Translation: CASSPQGVLYEQYF.

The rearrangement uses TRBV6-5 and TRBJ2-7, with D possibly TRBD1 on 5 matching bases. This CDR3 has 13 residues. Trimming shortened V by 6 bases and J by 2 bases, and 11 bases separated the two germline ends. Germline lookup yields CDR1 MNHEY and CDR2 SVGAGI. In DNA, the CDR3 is TGTGCCAGCAGCCGAACAGGACCCTACGAGCAGTACTTC. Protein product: CASSRTGPYEQYF.

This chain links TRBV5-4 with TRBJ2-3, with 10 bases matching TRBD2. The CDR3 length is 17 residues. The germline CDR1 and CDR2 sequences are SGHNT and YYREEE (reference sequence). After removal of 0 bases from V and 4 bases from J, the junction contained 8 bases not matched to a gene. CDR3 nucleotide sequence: TGTGCCAGCAGCTTGGCTTTGAGCGGGGGGGGATCAGATACGCAGTATTTT. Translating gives CASSLALSGGGSDTQYF. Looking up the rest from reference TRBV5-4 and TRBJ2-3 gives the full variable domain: ETGVTQSPTHLIKTRGQQVTLRCSSQSGHNTVSWYQQALGQGPQFIFQYYREEENGRGNFPPRFSGLQFPNYSSELNVNALELDDSALYLCASSLALSGGGSDTQYFGPGTRLTVL.

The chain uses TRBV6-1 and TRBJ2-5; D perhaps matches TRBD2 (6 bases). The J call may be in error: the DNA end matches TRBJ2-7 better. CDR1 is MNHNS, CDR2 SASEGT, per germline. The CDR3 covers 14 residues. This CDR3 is CASTRAGPPYEQYF. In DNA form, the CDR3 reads TGTGCCAGCACTCGGGCGGGACCCCCCTACGAGCAGTACTTC.

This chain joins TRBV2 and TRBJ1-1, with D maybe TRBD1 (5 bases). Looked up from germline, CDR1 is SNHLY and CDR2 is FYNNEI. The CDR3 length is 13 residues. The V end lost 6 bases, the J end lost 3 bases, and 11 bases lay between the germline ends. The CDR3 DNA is TGTGCCAGCAGGCGGGGACGGTACACTGAAGCTTTCTTT. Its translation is CASRRGRYTEAFF.

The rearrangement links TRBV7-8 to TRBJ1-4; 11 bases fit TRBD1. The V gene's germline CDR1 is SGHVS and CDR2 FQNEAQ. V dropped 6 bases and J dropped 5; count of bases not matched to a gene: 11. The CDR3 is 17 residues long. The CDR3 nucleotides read TGTGCCAGCAGACTGGACAGGGGGCAGGATCGGAATGAAAAACTGTTTTTT. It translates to CASRLDRGQDRNEKLFF.

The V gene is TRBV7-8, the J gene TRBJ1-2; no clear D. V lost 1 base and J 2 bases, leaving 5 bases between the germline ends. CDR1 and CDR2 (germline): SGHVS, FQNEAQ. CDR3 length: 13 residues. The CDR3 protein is CASSLDGNYGYTF. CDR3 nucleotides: TGTGCCAGCAGCTTAGATGGCAACTATGGCTACACCTTC.

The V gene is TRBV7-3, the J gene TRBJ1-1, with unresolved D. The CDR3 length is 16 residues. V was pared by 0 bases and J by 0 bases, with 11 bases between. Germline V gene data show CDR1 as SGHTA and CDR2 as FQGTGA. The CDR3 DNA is TGTGCCAGCAGCTTAACGGAAGGACTGATGAACACTGAAGCTTTCTTT. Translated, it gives CASSLTEGLMNTEAFF. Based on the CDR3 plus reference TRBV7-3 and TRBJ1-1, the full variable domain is GAGVSQTPSNKVTEKGKYVELRCDPISGHTALYWYRQSLGQGPEFLIYFQGTGAADDSGLPNDRFFAVRPEGSVSTLKIQRTERGDSAVYLCASSLTEGLMNTEAFFGQGTRLTVV.

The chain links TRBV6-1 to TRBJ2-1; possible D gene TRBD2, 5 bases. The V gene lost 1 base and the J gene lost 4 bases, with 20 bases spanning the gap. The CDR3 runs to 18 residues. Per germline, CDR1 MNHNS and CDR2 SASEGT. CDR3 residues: CASSEGTPSRVRYNEQFF. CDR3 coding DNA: TGTGCCAGCAGTGAAGGGACCCCTTCGCGGGTAAGATACAATGAGCAGTTCTTC.

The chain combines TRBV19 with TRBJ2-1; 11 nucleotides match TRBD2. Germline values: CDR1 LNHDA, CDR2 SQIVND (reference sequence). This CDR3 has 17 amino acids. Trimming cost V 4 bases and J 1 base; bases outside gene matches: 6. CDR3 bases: TGTGCCAGTAGTACAACTAGCGGGAGTTGGTCCTACAATGAGCAGTTCTTC. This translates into CASSTTSGSWSYNEQFF.

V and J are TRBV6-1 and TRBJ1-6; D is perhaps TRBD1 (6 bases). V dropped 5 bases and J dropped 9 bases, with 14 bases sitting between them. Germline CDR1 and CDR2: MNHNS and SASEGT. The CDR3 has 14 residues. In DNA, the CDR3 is TGTGCCAGCAGTTTTACAGGGCCGGGTTCACCCCTCCACTTT. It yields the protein CASSFTGPGSPLHF.

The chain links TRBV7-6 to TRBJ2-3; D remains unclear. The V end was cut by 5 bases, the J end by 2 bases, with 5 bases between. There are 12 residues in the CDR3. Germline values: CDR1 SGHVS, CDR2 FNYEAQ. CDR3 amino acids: CASSLYTDTQYF. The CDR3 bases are TGTGCCAGCAGCCTATACACAGATACGCAGTATTTT. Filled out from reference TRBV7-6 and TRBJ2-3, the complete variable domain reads GAGVSQSPRYKVTKRGQDVALRCDPISGHVSLYWYRQALGQGPEFLTYFNYEAQQDKSGLPNDRFSAERPEGSISTLTIQRTEQRDSAMYRCASSLYTDTQYFGPGTRLTVL.

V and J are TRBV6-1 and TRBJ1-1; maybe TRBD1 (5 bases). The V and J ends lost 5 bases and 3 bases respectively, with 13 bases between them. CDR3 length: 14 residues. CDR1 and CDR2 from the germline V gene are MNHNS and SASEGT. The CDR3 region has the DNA TGTGCCAGCAGTCGCGGGGGAAGGGACACTGAAGCTTTCTTT. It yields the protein CASSRGGRDTEAFF.

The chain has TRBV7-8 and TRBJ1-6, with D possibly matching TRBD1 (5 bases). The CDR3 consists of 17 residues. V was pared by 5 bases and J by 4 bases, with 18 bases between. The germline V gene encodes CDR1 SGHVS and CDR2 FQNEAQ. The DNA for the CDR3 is TGTGCCAGCAGCGTACCGCGCCAGGGCCAGTATAATTCACCCCTCCACTTT. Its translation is CASSVPRQGQYNSPLHF.

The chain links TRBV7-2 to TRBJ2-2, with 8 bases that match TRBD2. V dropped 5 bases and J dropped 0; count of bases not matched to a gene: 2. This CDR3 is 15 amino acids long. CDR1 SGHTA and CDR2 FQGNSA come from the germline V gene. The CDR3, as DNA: TGTGCCAGCAGCCCGGGGGGGACGAACACCGGGGAGCTGTTTTTT. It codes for CASSPGGTNTGELFF.

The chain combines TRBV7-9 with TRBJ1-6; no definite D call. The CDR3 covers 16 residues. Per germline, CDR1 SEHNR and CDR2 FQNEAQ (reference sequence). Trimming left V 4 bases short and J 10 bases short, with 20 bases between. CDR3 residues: CASSSSTGSTRSPLHF. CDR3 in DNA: TGTGCCAGCAGCTCCTCGACCGGCAGTACTAGATCACCCCTCCACTTT.

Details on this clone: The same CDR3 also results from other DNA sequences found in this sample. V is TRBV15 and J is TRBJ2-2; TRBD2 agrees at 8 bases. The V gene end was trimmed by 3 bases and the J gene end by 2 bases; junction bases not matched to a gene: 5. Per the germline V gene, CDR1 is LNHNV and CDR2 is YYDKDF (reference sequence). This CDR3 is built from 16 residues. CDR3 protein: CATSRDLAGNTGELFF. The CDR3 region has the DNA TGTGCCACCAGCAGGGATCTAGCGGGTAACACCGGGGAGCTGTTTTTT.

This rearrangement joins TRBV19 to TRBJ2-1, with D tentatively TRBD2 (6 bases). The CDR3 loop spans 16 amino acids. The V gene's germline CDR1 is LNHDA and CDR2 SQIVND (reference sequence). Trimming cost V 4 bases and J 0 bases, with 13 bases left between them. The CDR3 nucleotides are TGTGCCAGTAGTACGGGACTGTTTAGCTCCTACAATGAGCAGTTCTTC. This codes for CASSTGLFSSYNEQFF.

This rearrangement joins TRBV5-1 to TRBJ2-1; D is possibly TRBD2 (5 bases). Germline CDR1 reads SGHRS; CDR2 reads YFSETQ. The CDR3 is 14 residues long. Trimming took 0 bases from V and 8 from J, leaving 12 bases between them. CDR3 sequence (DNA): TGCGCCAGCAGCTTGGTATTGGCGGAGGATGAGCAGTTCTTC. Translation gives CASSLVLAEDEQFF.